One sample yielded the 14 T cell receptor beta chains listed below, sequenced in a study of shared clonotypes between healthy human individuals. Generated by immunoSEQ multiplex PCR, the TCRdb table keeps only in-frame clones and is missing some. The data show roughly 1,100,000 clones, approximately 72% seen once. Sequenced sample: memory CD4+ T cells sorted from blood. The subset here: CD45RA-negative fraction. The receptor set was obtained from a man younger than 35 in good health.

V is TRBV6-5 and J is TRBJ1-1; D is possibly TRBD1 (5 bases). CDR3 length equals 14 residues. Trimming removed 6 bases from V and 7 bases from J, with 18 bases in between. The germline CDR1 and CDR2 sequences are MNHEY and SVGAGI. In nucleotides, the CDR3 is TGTGCCAGCAGGCCAACAGGCGGGGGTAATGAAGCTTTCTTT. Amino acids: CASRPTGGGNEAFF.

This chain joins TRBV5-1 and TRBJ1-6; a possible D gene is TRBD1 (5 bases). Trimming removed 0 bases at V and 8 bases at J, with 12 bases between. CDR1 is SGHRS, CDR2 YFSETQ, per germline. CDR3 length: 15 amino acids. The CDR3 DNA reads TGCGCCAGCAGCTTGGCAGGGCTAAGTGATTCACCCCTCCACTTT. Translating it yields CASSLAGLSDSPLHF.

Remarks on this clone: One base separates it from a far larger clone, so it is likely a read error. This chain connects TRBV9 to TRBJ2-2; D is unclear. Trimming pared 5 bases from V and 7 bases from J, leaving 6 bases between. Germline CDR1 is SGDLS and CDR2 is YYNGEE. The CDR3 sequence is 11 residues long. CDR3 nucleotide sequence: TGTGCCAGCAGTCGCGTCGGGGAGCTGTTTTTT. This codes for CASSRVGELFF.

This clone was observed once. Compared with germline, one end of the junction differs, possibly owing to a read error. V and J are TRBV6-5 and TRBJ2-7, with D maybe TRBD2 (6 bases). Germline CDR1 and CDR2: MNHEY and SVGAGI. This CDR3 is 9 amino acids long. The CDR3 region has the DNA TGTGCCAGCAGTTACCGCGGGGACTTC. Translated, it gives CASSYRGDF.

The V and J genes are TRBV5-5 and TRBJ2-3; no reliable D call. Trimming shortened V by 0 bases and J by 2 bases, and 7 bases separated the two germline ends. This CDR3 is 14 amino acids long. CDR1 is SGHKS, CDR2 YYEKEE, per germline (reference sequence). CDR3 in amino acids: CASSLGGPTDTQYF. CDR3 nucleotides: TGTGCCAGCAGCTTGGGCGGACCCACAGATACGCAGTATTTT.

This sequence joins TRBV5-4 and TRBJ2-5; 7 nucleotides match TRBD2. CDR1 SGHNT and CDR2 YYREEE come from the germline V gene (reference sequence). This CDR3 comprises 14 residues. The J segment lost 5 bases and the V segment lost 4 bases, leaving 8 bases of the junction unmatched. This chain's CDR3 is CASSEGLVGETQYF. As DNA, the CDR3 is TGTGCCAGCAGCGAAGGACTAGTCGGTGAGACCCAGTACTTC.

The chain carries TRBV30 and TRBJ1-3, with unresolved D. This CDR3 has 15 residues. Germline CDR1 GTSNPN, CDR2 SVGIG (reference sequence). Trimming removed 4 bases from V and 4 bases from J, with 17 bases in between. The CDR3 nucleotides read TGTGCCTGGACCTTAGGTCGGGCATTGGGAAACACCATATATTTT. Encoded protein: CAWTLGRALGNTIYF.

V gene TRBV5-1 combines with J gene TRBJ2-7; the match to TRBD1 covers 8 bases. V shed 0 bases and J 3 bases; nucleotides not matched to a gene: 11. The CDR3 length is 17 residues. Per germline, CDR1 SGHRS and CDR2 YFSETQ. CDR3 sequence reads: CASSLGDRRQTRYEQYF. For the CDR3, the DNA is TGCGCCAGCAGCTTGGGGGACAGGCGCCAGACCCGCTACGAGCAGTACTTC.

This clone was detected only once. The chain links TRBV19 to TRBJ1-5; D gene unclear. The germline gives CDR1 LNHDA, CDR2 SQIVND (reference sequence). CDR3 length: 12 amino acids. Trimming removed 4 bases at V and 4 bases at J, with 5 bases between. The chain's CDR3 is CASSNINQPQHF. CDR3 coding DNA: TGTGCCAGTAGTAACATAAATCAGCCCCAGCATTTT.

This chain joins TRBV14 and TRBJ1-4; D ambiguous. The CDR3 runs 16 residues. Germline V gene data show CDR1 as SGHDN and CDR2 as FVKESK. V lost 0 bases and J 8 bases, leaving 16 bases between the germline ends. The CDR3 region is CASSQDQGQLGEKLFF. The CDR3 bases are TGTGCCAGCAGCCAAGATCAAGGTCAGCTGGGGGAAAAACTGTTTTTT.

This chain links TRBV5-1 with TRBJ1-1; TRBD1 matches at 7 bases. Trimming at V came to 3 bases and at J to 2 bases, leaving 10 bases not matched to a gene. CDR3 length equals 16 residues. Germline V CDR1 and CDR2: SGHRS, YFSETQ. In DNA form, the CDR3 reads TGCGCCAGCAGCTCCACGCGACAGGGCACCAACACTGAAGCTTTCTTT. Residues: CASSSTRQGTNTEAFF. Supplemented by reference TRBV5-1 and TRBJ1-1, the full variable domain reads KAGVTQTPRYLIKTRGQQVTLSCSPISGHRSVSWYQQTPGQGLQFLFEYFSETQRNKGNFPGRFSGRQFSNSRSEMNVSTLELGDSALYLCASSSTRQGTNTEAFFGQGTRLTVV.

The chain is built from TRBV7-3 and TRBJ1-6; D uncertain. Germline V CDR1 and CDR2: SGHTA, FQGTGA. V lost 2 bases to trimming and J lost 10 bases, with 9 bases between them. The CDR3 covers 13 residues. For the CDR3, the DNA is TGTGCCAGCAGCTTAGGAATGGGGTCACCCCTCCACTTT. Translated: CASSLGMGSPLHF.

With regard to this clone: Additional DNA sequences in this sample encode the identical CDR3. Here the CDR3 reads CASSLVGSSYNEQFF. The CDR3 region has the DNA TGTGCCAGCAGCTTGGTTGGCAGCTCCTACAATGAGCAGTTCTTC. The chain is built from TRBV5-4 and TRBJ2-1; unclear D gene. The germline V and J ends were trimmed by 0 bases and 0 bases, with 7 bases remaining between them. This CDR3 has 15 amino acids. CDR1 is SGHNT, CDR2 YYREEE, per germline (reference sequence).

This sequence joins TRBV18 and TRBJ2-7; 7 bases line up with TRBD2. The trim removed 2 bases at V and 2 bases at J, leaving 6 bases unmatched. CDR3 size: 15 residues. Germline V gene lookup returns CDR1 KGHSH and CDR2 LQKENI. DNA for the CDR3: TGTGCCAGCTCACCATCTCGGGAGGCGACCTACGAGCAGTACTTC. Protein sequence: CASSPSREATYEQYF.